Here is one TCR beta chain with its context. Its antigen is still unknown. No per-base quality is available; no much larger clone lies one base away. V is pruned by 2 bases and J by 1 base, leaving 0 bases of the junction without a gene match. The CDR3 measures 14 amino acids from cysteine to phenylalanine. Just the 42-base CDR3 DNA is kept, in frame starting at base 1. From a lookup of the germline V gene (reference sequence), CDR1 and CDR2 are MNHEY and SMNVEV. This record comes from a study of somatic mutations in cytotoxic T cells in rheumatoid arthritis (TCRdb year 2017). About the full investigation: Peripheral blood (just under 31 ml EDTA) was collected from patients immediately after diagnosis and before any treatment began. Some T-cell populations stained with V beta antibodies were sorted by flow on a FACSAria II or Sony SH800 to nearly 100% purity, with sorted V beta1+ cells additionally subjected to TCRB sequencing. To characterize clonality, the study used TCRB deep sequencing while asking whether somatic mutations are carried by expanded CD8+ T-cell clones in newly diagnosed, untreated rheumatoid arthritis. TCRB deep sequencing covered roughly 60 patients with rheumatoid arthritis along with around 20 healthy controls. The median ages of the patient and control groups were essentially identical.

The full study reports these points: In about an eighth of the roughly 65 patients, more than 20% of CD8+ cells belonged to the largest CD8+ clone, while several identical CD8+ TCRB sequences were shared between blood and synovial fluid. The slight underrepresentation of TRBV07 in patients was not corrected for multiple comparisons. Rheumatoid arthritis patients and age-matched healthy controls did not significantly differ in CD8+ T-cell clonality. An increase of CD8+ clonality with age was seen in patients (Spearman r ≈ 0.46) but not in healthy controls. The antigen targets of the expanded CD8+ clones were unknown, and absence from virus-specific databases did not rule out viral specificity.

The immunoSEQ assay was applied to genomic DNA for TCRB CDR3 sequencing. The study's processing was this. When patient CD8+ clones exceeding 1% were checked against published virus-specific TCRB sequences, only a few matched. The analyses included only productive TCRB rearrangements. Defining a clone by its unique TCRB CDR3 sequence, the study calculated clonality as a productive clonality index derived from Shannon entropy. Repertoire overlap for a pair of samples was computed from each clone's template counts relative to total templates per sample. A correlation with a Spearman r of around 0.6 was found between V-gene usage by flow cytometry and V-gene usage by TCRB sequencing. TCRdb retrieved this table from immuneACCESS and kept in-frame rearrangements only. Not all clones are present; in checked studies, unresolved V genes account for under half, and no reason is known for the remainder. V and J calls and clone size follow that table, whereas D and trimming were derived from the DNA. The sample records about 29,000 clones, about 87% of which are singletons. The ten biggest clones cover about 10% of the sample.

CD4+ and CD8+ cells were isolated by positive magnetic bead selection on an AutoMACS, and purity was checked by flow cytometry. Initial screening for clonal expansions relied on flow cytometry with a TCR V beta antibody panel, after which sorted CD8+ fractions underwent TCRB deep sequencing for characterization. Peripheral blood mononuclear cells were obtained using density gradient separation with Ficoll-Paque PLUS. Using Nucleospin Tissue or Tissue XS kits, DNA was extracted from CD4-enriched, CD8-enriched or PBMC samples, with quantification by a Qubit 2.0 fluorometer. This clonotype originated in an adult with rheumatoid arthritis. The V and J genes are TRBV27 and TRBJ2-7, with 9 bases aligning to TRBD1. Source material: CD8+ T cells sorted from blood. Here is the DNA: TGTGCCAGCAGTTTAGGGACAGGGTCCTACGAGCAGTACTTC. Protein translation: CASSLGTGSYEQYF.